This T cell receptor beta chain was sequenced for a study of shared clonotypes between healthy human individuals. CDR3 length equals 16 residues. Several immunoSEQ plates held equal portions of the genomic DNA taken from each subset. Amplification in unsorted PBMC replicate PCRs started from 250 to 300 ng DNA, which equals tens of thousands of T cell genomes. Unsorted PBMC DNA was run through sequencing on ten immunoSEQ deep assay plates. Repertoires were generated with immunoSEQ multiplex PCR, while TCRdb's copy carries only in-frame clones and drops some. The sample holds 400,000 to 550,000 clones, 79% seen once. The study used around 96 million PBMCs per unsorted sample for genomic DNA.

Sequencing was performed on PBMCs. This chain links TRBV21-1 with TRBJ2-3; TRBD1 was called by the table and not checked on the DNA. TRBV21-1 is flagged as a pseudogene. The receptor was isolated from a woman aged 40 to 50 in good health. Some clones in this sample may be carry-over from other donors' samples. CDR3 sequence reads: CASSKAGPPNGDTQYF. The CDR3 DNA follows: TGTGCCAGCAGCAAAGCGGGGCCCCCAAATGGAGATACGCAGTATTTT.